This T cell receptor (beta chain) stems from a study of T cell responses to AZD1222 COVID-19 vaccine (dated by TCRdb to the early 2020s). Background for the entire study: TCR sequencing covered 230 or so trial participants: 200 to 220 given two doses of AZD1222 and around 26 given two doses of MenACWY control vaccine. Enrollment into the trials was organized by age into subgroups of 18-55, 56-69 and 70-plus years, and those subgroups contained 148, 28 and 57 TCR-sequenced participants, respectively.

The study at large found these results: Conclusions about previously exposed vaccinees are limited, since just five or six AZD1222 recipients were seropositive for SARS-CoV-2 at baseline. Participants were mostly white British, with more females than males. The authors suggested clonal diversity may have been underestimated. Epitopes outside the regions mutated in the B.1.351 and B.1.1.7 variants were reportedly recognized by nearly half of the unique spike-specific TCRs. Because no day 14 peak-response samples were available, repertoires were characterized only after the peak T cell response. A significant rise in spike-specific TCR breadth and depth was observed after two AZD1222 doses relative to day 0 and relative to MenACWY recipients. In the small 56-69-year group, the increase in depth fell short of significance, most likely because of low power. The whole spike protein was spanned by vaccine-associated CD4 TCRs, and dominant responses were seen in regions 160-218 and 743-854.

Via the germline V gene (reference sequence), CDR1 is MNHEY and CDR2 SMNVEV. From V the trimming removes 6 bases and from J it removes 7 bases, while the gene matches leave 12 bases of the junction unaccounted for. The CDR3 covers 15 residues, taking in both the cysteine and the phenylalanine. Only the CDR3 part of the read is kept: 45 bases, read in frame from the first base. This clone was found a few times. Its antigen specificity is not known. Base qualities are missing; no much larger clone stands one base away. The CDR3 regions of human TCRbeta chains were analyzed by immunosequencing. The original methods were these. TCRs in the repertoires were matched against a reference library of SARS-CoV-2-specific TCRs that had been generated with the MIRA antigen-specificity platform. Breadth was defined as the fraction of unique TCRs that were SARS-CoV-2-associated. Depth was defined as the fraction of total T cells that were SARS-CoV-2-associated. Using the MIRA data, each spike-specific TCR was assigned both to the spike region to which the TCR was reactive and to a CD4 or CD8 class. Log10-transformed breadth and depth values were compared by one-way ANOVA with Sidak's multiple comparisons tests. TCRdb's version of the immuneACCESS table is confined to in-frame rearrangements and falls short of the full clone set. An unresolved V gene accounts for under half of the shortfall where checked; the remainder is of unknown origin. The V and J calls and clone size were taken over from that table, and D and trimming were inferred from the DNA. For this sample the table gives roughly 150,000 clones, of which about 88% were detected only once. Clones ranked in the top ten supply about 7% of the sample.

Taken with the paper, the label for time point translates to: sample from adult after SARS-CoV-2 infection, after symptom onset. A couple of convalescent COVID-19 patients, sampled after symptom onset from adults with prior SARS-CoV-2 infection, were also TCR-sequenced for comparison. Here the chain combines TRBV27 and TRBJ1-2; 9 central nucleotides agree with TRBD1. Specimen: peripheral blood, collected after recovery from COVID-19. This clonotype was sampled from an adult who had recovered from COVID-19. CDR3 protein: CASSPGDRVWSGYTF. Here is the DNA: TGTGCCAGCAGCCCGGGGGACAGGGTGTGGAGTGGCTACACCTTC.